The T cell receptor beta chain described here comes from a study of blood T cell repertoires in COVID-19. Germline V gives CDR1 SGHVS, CDR2 FQNEAQ. This CDR3 region has 15 residues. V lost 5 bases, J lost 3 bases, and 11 bases lay in between. Here immunoSEQ multiplex PCR was the method, and the copy in TCRdb shows in-frame clones only, minus some. The sample lists around 250,000 clones, about 87% occurring once. This receptor was obtained from a woman in her 70s with active or convalescent COVID-19. The sequencing input was peripheral blood. The rearrangement uses TRBV7-8 and TRBJ1-6; D is possibly TRBD1 (5 bases). The CDR3 DNA sequence: TGTGCCAGCAGCGGAGAGGGGTTCTATAATTCACCCCTCCACTTT. It specifies CASSGEGFYNSPLHF.